This T cell receptor beta chain comes out of a study of blood T cell repertoires in COVID-19. Across the study: The cDNA or gDNA used as material had been derived from T cells, B-cell-depleted T cells, or PBMCs.

Per the original methods: Estimation of nucleated cell counts relied on the amplification of reference gene primers. The protocol was immunoSEQ multiplex PCR, while the TCRdb copy is restricted to in-frame clones and leaves out a portion. The DNA was the basis for D and trimming; V, J and clone size are from that table. The table has 60,000 to 90,000 clones, approximately 90% seen once; the top ten hold around 0.77%. The CDR3 has 15 amino acids. V was pared by 0 bases and J by 4 bases, with 12 bases between. From germline, CDR1 is MGHRA and CDR2 YSYEKL. The origin of this receptor is a woman of 80 years or more with acute or convalescent COVID-19. Material for sequencing was peripheral blood. This chain connects TRBV4-1 to TRBJ1-2; the D gene is possibly TRBD1 (6 bases). In DNA, the CDR3 is TGCGCCAGCAGCCAAGACGGGGGGCGCAGCTATGGCTACACCTTC. Protein product: CASSQDGGRSYGYTF.